This T cell receptor beta chain originates from a study of regulatory T cells in long-lasting Graves disease. General observations from the study: Patients whose Graves' disease persisted exhibited lower TCR diversity than those newly diagnosed.

The germline V gene has CDR1 MDHEN and CDR2 SYDVKM. This CDR3 contains 15 residues. V was clipped by 5 bases and J by 4 bases; unmatched bases: 7. iRepertoire HTBI primers and Arm-PCR of CDR3 regions built TCR beta libraries. TCRdb called the multiplex PCR reads again in MiXCR, with one record for every CDR3 protein. The sample holds over 500,000 distinct CDR3 sequences, roughly 16% seen once. Time point described: newly diagnosed GD, antithyroid drugs for less than 3 months. The TCR library was made from RNA that had been extracted from PBMCs in TRIzol. At least ten counts were recorded for this clonotype. The target antigen is unknown. These data were likewise used in another study, on T cells in Graves' hyperthyroidism and ophthalmopathy. That investigation notes: The TCR CDR3 first-round RT-PCR relied on the HTBI primer set. Most clonotypes expanded in thyroid above 0.001 were likewise present in blood.

The specimen comprised peripheral blood mononuclear cells (PBMCs), sampled at new diagnosis, from a patient treated with antithyroid drugs. The receptor was isolated from a man aged 18 to 29 with Graves disease. The V and J genes are TRBV28 and TRBJ2-7; the match to TRBD2 covers 11 bases. The CDR3 DNA reads as TGTGCCAGCAGTCAGGGACTAGCGGAGGTTTACGAGCAGTACTTC. Translating gives CASSQGLAEVYEQYF.